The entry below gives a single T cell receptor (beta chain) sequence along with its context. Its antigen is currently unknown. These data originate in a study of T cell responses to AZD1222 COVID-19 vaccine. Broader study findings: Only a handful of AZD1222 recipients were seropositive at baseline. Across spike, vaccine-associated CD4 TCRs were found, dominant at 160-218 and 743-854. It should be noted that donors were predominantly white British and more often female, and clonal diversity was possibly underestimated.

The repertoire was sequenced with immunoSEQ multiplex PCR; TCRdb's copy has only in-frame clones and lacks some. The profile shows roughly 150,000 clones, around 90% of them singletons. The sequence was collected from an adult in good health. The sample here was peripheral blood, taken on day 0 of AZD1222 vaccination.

CDR3 DNA: TGTGCCTGGAGTCGGGGGGGAGGGGCTCTTGAGCAGTTCTTC. Encoded protein: CAWSRGGGALEQFF. V usage is TRBV30 and J usage is TRBJ2-1; TRBD2 matches at 8 bases. The junction had 9 bases not matched to a gene; V was cut back by 2 bases and J by 9 bases. Germline V gene lookup returns CDR1 GTSNPN and CDR2 SVGIG (reference sequence). CDR3 size: 14 residues.